This T cell receptor (beta chain) derives from a study of cytomegalovirus exposure and HLA in healthy donors (dated by TCRdb to about 2017). Regarding the complete study: A later analysis indicated that the 120 validation repertoires were generated on the platform also employed for the approximately 690 repertoires of the first cohort. In addition to the first cohort of 666 subjects, a separate validation cohort of 130 or so different subjects was used. The study was designed to test whether signatures of past pathogen exposure could be identified by cataloging public T cell receptors. To predict cytomegalovirus infection status, the study combined high-throughput TCR immunosequencing, statistical association of individual TCRs with disease status, and machine learning.

Results the study describes overall, beyond this receptor: A few of the identified cytomegalovirus-associated TCR beta chains were confirmed in vitro to be specific for cytomegalovirus antigens. While some public TCRs were present in many individuals, most TCR sequences turned up only very rarely across donors. According to the authors, the approach could potentially be generalized to other disease states and immunological phenotypes. In a later analysis, TCRs clustered in the first cohort were found to also tend to co-occur in the 120 or so validation repertoires, with 85% to 95% of cluster scores above 0. The classifier was reported to diagnose cytomegalovirus status with high specificity and sensitivity in both the original and validation cohorts. A later analysis had no HLA typing for the validation cohort, so co-occurrence there was scored across all 110 or so repertoires. In the study, around 150 TCR beta chains were listed as associated with cytomegalovirus.

Including cysteine and phenylalanine, the CDR3 has 11 amino acids. Just CDR3 DNA is preserved here, 33 bases in frame from base 1. The germline V gene gives CDR1 as SQVTM and CDR2 as ANQGSEA. V loses 5 bases, J loses 6 bases, and the germline ends lie 7 bases apart. Libraries were prepared through the immunoSEQ multiplex PCR assay. The paper's processing steps were these. A statistical classification framework was built to diagnose cytomegalovirus status from the catalog of TCR beta chain sequences. The source is immuneACCESS, and TCRdb retained only in-frame sequences with V and J called. Part of the clones is not carried over; for the studies checked, unresolved V genes explain less than half of this, and the remainder is unexplained. The V and J calls and the clone size are those of that table, but D and trimming were determined from the DNA. This sample is represented by around 260,000 clones; 80% to 95% of them were singletons. The ten largest clones capture approximately 3% of the sample.

To note about this clone: It lacks a known antigen. The sample holds no much larger clone one base away, and base qualities are not on file.

The donors were included in the validation cohort of 90 to 150 subjects, a group kept apart from the approximately 700-subject first cohort. The source is a young woman in good health and CMV-seronegative. Rearrangement joined TRBV29-1 to TRBJ2-2, with TRBD2 as a weak D call on 5 bases. Input material: PBMCs. Read as DNA, the sequence is TGCAGCGTTCCGAGGGCCGGGGAGCTGTTTTTT. Translated, this is CSVPRAGELFF.